In its sample, the clone carrying this T cell receptor (beta chain) was seen a few times. As yet, its antigen is unknown. TCRdb processed the 5' RACE reads anew with MiXCR; each CDR3 protein has one entry. Of some 460,000 distinct CDR3 sequences listed, 14% were seen once; the top ten hold approximately 0.52%. Per the germline V gene, CDR1 is SGHRS and CDR2 is YFSETQ. Trimming pared 2 bases from V and 3 bases from J, leaving 14 bases between. The CDR3 consists of 15 residues. The data were obtained in a study of identical twins. General study findings and limits: Memory repertoires showed no such pattern, whereas abundant cord blood beta clonotypes carried fewer insertions. The study drew conclusions from cross-sectional statistical analysis, not from following the same donors.

The sample was also linked to a second study, of yellow fever vaccine responses in identical twins.

The chain couples TRBV5-1 to TRBJ1-1, with a possible D match to TRBD1 (5 bases). The sample was CD4+ T cells sorted from blood. This receptor was obtained from a woman aged 18-29 years in good health. DNA of the CDR3: TGCGCCAGCAGCTTAAGGTTGGGGGAAGACACTGAAGCTTTCTTT. Encoded protein: CASSLRLGEDTEAFF. Drawing the rest from reference TRBV5-1 and TRBJ1-1, the complete variable domain is KAGVTQTPRYLIKTRGQQVTLSCSPISGHRSVSWYQQTPGQGLQFLFEYFSETQRNKGNFPGRFSGRQFSNSRSEMNVSTLELGDSALYLCASSLRLGEDTEAFFGQGTRLTVV.